This section outlines one T cell receptor beta chain sequence together with its context. Its specificity is unknown. The sample belongs to a study of CD4 T cells in relation to SARS-CoV-2 and coronaviruses. The assay was immunoSEQ multiplex PCR, and TCRdb's table has in-frame clones only and misses some. Counted here are some 14,000 clones, roughly 78% occurring once; the ten biggest clones make up 18%. CD4+ T cells from unexposed donors were obtained before the COVID-19 pandemic (2011-2018). After approximately ten days of culture, CD4+ T cells were isolated. Testing used SARS-CoV-2 S/N and four cold-coronavirus spikes on unexposed-donor CD4+ T cells, cells permitting. Each well had 1.5 million to 2.5 million PBMCs in around 5% human AB serum with IL-2. Looked up from germline, CDR1 is ENHRY and CDR2 is SYGVKD. The V segment lost 10 bases and the J segment 7 bases; nucleotides outside the gene matches: 10. This CDR3 region has 13 residues.

Sequencing was carried out using CD4+ T cells from PBMCs, cultured in vitro. The clonotype comes from a human donor in good health. V usage is TRBV10-3 and J usage is TRBJ1-5, with TRBD1 matching over 7 bases. For the CDR3, the DNA is TGTGCCACCACTGACAGGGATGGGCAGCCCCAGCATTTT. It yields the protein CATTDRDGQPQHF.